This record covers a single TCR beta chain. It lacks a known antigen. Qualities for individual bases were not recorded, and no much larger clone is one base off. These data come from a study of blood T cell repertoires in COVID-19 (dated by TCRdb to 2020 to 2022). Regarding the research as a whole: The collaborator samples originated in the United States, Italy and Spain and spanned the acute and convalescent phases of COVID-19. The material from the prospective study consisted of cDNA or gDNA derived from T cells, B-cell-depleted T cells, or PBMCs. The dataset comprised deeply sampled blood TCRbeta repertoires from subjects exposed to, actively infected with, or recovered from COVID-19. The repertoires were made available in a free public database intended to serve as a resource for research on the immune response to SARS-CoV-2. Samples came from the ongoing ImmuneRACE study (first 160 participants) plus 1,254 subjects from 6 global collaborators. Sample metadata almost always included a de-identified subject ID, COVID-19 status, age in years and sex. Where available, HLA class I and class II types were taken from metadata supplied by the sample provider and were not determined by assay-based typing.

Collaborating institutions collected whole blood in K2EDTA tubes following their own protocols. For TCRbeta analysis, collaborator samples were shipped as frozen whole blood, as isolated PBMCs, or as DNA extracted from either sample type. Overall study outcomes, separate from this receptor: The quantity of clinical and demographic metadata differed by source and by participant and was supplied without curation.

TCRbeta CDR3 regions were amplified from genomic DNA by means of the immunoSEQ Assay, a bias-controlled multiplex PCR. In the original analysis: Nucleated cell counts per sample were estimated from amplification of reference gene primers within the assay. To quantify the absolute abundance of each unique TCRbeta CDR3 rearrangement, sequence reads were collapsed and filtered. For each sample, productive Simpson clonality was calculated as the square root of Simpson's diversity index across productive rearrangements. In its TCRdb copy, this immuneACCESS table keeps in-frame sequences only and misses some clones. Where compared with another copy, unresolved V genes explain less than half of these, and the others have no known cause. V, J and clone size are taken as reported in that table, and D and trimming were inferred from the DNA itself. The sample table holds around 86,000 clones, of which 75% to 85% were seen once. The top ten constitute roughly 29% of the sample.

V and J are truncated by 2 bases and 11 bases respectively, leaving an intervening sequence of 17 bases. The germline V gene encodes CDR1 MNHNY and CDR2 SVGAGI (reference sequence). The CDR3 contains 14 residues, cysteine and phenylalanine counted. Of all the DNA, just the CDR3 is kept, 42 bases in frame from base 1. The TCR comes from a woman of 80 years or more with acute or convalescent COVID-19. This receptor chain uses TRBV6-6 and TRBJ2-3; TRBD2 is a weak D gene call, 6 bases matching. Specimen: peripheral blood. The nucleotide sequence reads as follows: TGTGCCAGCAGTTACGTGCGGGACCTTGCTAGGCAGTATTTT. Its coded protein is CASSYVRDLARQYF.